The next 23 T cell receptor beta chains were all read from a single sample in a study of CXCR3-negative and CXCR3-positive naive CD8 T cells. Study-wide points: CXCR3-expressing naive cells carried TRB CDR3s more hydrophobic than those of CXCR3-negative naive cells.

The libraries of TRB cDNA were constructed through 5' RACE using UMI labels. TCRdb re-called the 5' RACE reads and catalogs CDR3 proteins one per entry, DNA excluded. The ten top clones account for around 0.8%, within a sample of around 63,000 distinct CDR3 sequences. These receptors have no identified antigens. The source material was naive CXCR3+ CD8+ T cells from blood. Subset described: CD45RO-CCR7+CD27+CD95- naive CD8+ T cells expressing CXCR3 (TNR3+). The receptors derive from a human donor in good health. Some clones in this sample may be carry-over from other donors' samples.

V is TRBV7-6 and J is TRBJ1-1; TCRdb's D call of TRBD1 is untestable without DNA. CDR3 size: 17 residues. Per the germline V gene, CDR1 is SGHVS and CDR2 is FNYEAQ. The CDR3 loop reads CASSLGADRVGDTEAFF.

This chain links TRBV5-1 with TRBJ2-1; with no DNA, the TCRdb D assignment of TRBD2 cannot be verified. This CDR3 region has 14 residues. Germline V gene sequence: CDR1 SGHRS, CDR2 YFSETQ. CDR3 amino acids: CASSHSGGGHEQFF. Variable domain in full (rest from reference TRBV5-1 and TRBJ2-1): KAGVTQTPRYLIKTRGQQVTLSCSPISGHRSVSWYQQTPGQGLQFLFEYFSETQRNKGNFPGRFSGRQFSNSRSEMNVSTLELGDSALYLCASSHSGGGHEQFFGPGTRLTVL.

The chain recombines TRBV5-1 with TRBJ2-3; checking the TCRdb D call of TRBD2 is not possible without DNA. CDR1 is SGHRS, CDR2 YFSETQ, per germline. The CDR3 loop spans 15 amino acids. The CDR3 sequence: CASSLDGGSTDTQYF.

The chain uses TRBV28 and TRBJ1-5; TCRdb's D call, TRBD1, is unchecked because there is no DNA. CDR1 is MDHEN and CDR2 is SYDVKM in the germline V gene. This CDR3 is 15 amino acids long. CDR3 residues: CASSTSGFGDQPQHF.

This chain uses TRBV21-1 with TRBJ2-3; as DNA is missing, the TRBD2 call by TCRdb cannot be tested. TRBV21-1 is a pseudogene locus. The CDR3 is 13 residues long. CDR3 in amino acids: CASSKWRADTQYF.

This chain joins TRBV6-2 or TRBV6-3 and TRBJ2-7; TCRdb reports TRBD1, a call that lacks DNA to check it against. CDR1 and CDR2 from the germline V gene are MNHEY and SVGEGT. CDR3 size: 13 residues. This chain's CDR3 is CASTPRAYYEQYF.

V gene TRBV29-1 combines with J gene TRBJ2-7. From germline, CDR1 is SQVTM and CDR2 ANQGSEA. This CDR3 spans 14 amino acids. CDR3 region: CSVVPSQYEEEQYF.

V usage is TRBV7-9 and J usage is TRBJ1-6. The germline gives CDR1 SEHNR, CDR2 FQNEAQ (reference sequence). This CDR3 has 14 residues. CDR3 amino acids: CASSLGNSNSPLHF.

V gene TRBV7-8 combines with J gene TRBJ2-1; TCRdb reports TRBD2, a call that lacks DNA to check it against. The CDR3 totals 15 residues. Looked up from germline, CDR1 is SGHVS and CDR2 is FQNEAQ. The CDR3 sequence is CASSAGSLGFNEQFF.

The chain is built from TRBV27 and TRBJ2-1. Per germline, CDR1 MNHEY and CDR2 SMNVEV (reference sequence). The CDR3 totals 14 residues. The CDR3 reads CASSLAGNYNEQFF.

The chain employs TRBV7-9 and TRBJ2-2; there is no DNA to check the TCRdb D call of TRBD2. The V gene's germline CDR1 is SEHNR and CDR2 FQNEAQ (reference sequence). CDR3 length: 17 amino acids. CDR3: CASNMGSRAETTGELFF.

CDR3 sequence: CASSTTPSGGTDTQYF. J is TRBJ2-3 and V is TRBV7-6; the TRBD2 assignment by TCRdb is unverifiable without DNA. Germline V gene data show CDR1 as SGHVS and CDR2 as FNYEAQ. This CDR3 is 16 amino acids long.

The chain links TRBV28 to TRBJ1-4; without DNA, the TCRdb call of TRBD1 cannot be checked. This CDR3 spans 15 amino acids. CDR1 and CDR2 from the germline V gene are MDHEN and SYDVKM. The CDR3 loop is CASRSGVGKDEKLFF.

This clonotype is called medium-sized (0.01 to 0.1%) based on its frequency. J is TRBJ2-7 and V is TRBV18. CDR1 KGHSH and CDR2 LQKENI come from the germline V gene. The CDR3 extends over 11 amino acids. This CDR3 reads CASSPAYEQYF.

V gene TRBV7-6 combines with J gene TRBJ2-1; checking the TCRdb D call of TRBD1 is not possible without DNA. The CDR3 totals 15 residues. The germline V gene encodes CDR1 SGHVS and CDR2 FNYEAQ. This chain's CDR3 is CASSTPGTEYNEQFF.

The chain has TRBV12-3 or TRBV12-4 and TRBJ1-5; TCRdb lists TRBD1, though no DNA is available to test this call. This CDR3 region has 14 residues. The CDR3 here is CASSQGSVVQPQHF.

The chain employs TRBV20-1 and TRBJ2-7; TCRdb selects TRBD1, and the lack of DNA leaves this call unchecked. Germline CDR1 is DFQATT and CDR2 is SNEGSKA (reference sequence). This CDR3 contains 14 residues. Here the CDR3 reads CSAPPGGLTYEQYF.

The chain joins TRBV7-8 to TRBJ2-2. The germline V gene has CDR1 SGHVS and CDR2 FQNEAQ. The CDR3 spans 13 residues. The CDR3 is CASSFLGTGELFF.

According to its frequency, this clonotype is medium-sized (0.01 to 0.1%). The chain combines TRBV7-6 with TRBJ2-7; TCRdb's assignment of TRBD1 cannot be checked, as there is no DNA. CDR1 and CDR2 from the germline V gene are SGHVS and FNYEAQ. CDR3 length: 14 amino acids. CDR3: CASSPAGGWDEQYF.

The V gene is TRBV5-6, the J gene TRBJ2-7; TCRdb's D call of TRBD2 is untestable without DNA. Germline CDR1 and CDR2: SGHDT and YYEEEE. The CDR3 is made up of 14 amino acids. The CDR3 sequence: CASSLIWRGYEQYF.

This chain uses TRBV6-2 or TRBV6-3 with TRBJ1-1; with no DNA, the TCRdb D assignment of TRBD1 cannot be verified. Germline CDR1 and CDR2: MNHEY and SVGEGT. The length of the CDR3 is 13 residues. The CDR3 spells CASSPQGPIEAFF.

V and J are TRBV20-1 and TRBJ2-1; lacking DNA, the TRBD2 call made by TCRdb goes unchecked. CDR3 length equals 16 residues. CDR1 and CDR2 (germline): DFQATT, SNEGSKA (reference sequence). This chain's CDR3 is CSARGGASVGYNEQFF.

The rearrangement links TRBV6-6 to TRBJ1-1; no DNA is available, so the TRBD1 call from TCRdb remains unchecked. The germline CDR1 and CDR2 sequences are MNHNY and SVGAGI (reference sequence). CDR3 size: 17 residues. This CDR3 is CASSYSGTGLSNTEAFF.